This T cell receptor beta chain was found in a study of memory CD8 T cells in hepatitis C reinfection. On the study more broadly: A couple of donors resolved primary infection, then developed chronic reinfection. General study findings and limits: Only five donors prevented definitive conclusions about public clonotypes.

The CDR3 contains 16 residues. Germline values: CDR1 LNHDA, CDR2 SQIVND (reference sequence). The V end lost 4 bases, the J end lost 0 bases, and 13 bases lay between the germline ends. Time point specified: late/post reinfection, 12 to 24 weeks after detection. Sorted cells were sequenced directly ex vivo without any in vitro expansion. In regard to this clone: Its specificity is not known.

TCRdb's table, derived via immunoSEQ multiplex PCR, lists solely in-frame clones and lacks some. Found here are some 5,000 clones, roughly 89% of them singletons; the top ten hold roughly 26%. The chain carries TRBV19 and TRBJ1-3; D perhaps matches TRBD1 (6 bases). This receptor was obtained from a middle-aged man with hepatitis C virus infection. The sample was naive CD8+ T cells sorted from blood. CDR3 coding DNA: TGTGCCAGTAGTACCCCGGACAGTTTCTCTGGAAACACCATATATTTT. Residues: CASSTPDSFSGNTIYF.